Below, 22 T cell receptor beta chains from the same sample are listed, as sequenced in a study of T cell responses to AZD1222 COVID-19 vaccine. Only in-frame clones appear in the TCRdb table, and some are missing; sequencing was by immunoSEQ multiplex PCR. Among roughly 130,000 clones listed, around 90% were seen once. The sequences come from peripheral blood, collected on day 0 of AZD1222 vaccination. All receptors derive from an adult in good health.

The chain recombines TRBV9 with TRBJ2-5; D is perhaps TRBD2 (6 bases). Germline V gene data show CDR1 as SGDLS and CDR2 as YYNGEE. The ends were cut back, 3 bases at V and 9 bases at J, with 9 bases in the middle. The CDR3 sequence is 11 residues long. The CDR3 here is CASSAGGAQYF. The CDR3 DNA reads as TGTGCCAGCAGCGCCGGCGGGGCCCAGTACTTC.

DNA of the CDR3: TGTGCCTGTAAAACTGGGGGGGCGACTGACTATGGCTACACCTTC. Amino acid sequence: CACKTGGATDYGYTF. V is TRBV30 and J is TRBJ1-2, with D perhaps TRBD1 (6 bases). Germline-derived CDR1 and CDR2 are GTSNPN and SVGIG (reference sequence). V lost 6 bases and J lost 3, with 20 bases in between. The CDR3 loop spans 15 amino acids.

The chain joins TRBV24-1 to TRBJ2-7; D is perhaps TRBD1 (5 bases). The CDR3 contains 14 residues. The germline CDR1 and CDR2 sequences are KGHDR and SFDVKD. V lost 9 bases, J lost 3 bases, and 17 bases lay in between. CDR3 in amino acids: CATPEGASGYEQYF. The CDR3 DNA sequence: TGTGCCACCCCCGAAGGGGCTTCAGGCTACGAGCAGTACTTC.

This clone has only one observation. This chain uses TRBV6-4 with TRBJ2-1, with a possible D match to TRBD1 (5 bases). The V gene lost 4 bases and the J gene lost 7 bases, with 11 bases spanning the gap. Germline-derived CDR1 and CDR2 are MRHNA and SNTAGT. The CDR3 sequence is 13 residues long. CDR3 in DNA: TGTGCCAGCAGTGGGCCAGGGCGGAATGAGCAGTTCTTC. Protein: CASSGPGRNEQFF.

This chain connects TRBV28 to TRBJ1-6, with D hard to call. The CDR3 length is 12 residues. Germline-derived CDR1 and CDR2 are MDHEN and SYDVKM. V dropped 3 bases and J dropped 10 bases, with 7 bases sitting between them. CDR3 sequence (DNA): TGTGCCAGCAGTTTTTCTTCGTCACCCCTCCACTTT. The encoded protein is CASSFSSSPLHF.

J is TRBJ2-7 and V is TRBV25-1; D call uncertain. The V gene's germline CDR1 is MGHDK and CDR2 SYGVNS. The V end was cut by 1 base, the J end by 0 bases, with 7 bases between. This CDR3 is 14 amino acids long. This chain's CDR3 is CASSEFFDSYEQYF. The CDR3 region has the DNA TGTGCCAGCAGTGAATTTTTCGACTCCTACGAGCAGTACTTC.

The rearrangement uses TRBV13 and TRBJ1-5; D remains ambiguous. V was trimmed by 3 bases and J by 7 bases, leaving 13 bases between them. Per the germline V gene, CDR1 is PRHDT and CDR2 is FYEKMQ (reference sequence). CDR3 length equals 14 residues. The CDR3 DNA reads TGTGCCAGCAGCTTCGGAGGGTTTCGACAGCCCCAGCATTTT. As protein: CASSFGGFRQPQHF.

The chain is built from TRBV7-8 and TRBJ2-1; no clear D. CDR1 is SGHVS, CDR2 FQNEAQ, per germline. V was cut by 5 bases and J by 9 bases, with 20 bases left in between. This CDR3 contains 15 residues. The DNA of the CDR3 is TGTGCCAGCAGCCCATTTTGGGTCACCGCTGCTGAGCAGTTCTTC. Translating it yields CASSPFWVTAAEQFF.

The rearrangement links TRBV15 to TRBJ2-7, with 9 bases matching TRBD1. Germline CDR1 is LNHNV and CDR2 is YYDKDF (reference sequence). J lost 3 bases, V lost 3 bases, and 6 bases had no gene match. CDR3 size: 15 residues. CDR3 coding DNA: TGTGCCACCAGCAGTCTGGGGGGACAGGGCTACGAGCAGTACTTC. It codes for CATSSLGGQGYEQYF.

The chain is built from TRBV7-8 and TRBJ1-2; TRBD1 is a possible D gene (5 bases). V lost 2 bases and J lost 8, with 18 bases in between. The CDR3 has 15 amino acids. The germline V gene encodes CDR1 SGHVS and CDR2 FQNEAQ. In DNA form, the CDR3 reads TGTGCCAGCAGCTTACTGGGGGAAAGTCGAGGCGGCTACACCTTC. This encodes CASSLLGESRGGYTF.

This clone was detected only once. The gene calls are TRBV7-9 and TRBJ1-2; 9 bases agree with TRBD1. Germline CDR1 is SEHNR and CDR2 is FQNEAQ (reference sequence). The junction had 13 bases not matched to a gene; V was cut back by 6 bases and J by 8 bases. The length of the CDR3 is 15 residues. This chain's CDR3 is CASSHTGGTQGGYTF. DNA of the CDR3: TGTGCCAGCAGTCATACAGGGGGCACCCAGGGAGGCTACACCTTC.

The J gene is TRBJ2-7, the V gene TRBV30, with D possibly TRBD1 on 5 matching bases. Trimming left V 3 bases short and J 9 bases short, with 21 bases between. Germline lookup yields CDR1 GTSNPN and CDR2 SVGIG (reference sequence). The CDR3 is 14 residues long. CDR3 in amino acids: CAWRPSGGQPGQYF. In DNA form, the CDR3 reads TGTGCCTGGAGGCCCTCGGGCGGACAACCGGGGCAGTACTTC.

CDR3 sequence (DNA): TGTGCCTGGAGCCACCTCAACGTCCTGACTTTC. As protein: CAWSHLNVLTF. The rearrangement links TRBV30 to TRBJ2-6, with D uncertain. The germline gives CDR1 GTSNPN, CDR2 SVGIG (reference sequence). V dropped 3 bases and J dropped 9 bases, with 6 bases sitting between them. The CDR3 sequence is 11 residues long.

The chain has TRBV4-3 and TRBJ1-1; TRBD1 aligns across 8 bases. The V gene's germline CDR1 is LGHNA and CDR2 YSLEER. CDR3 length: 17 residues. Losses at the gene ends were 0 bases for V and 5 bases for J; bases not matched to a gene: 11. The CDR3 DNA follows: TGCGCCAGCAGCCAAGATGGGCAGGGGGCCTGGAGGACTGAAGCTTTCTTT. This codes for CASSQDGQGAWRTEAFF.

The J gene is TRBJ1-5, the V gene TRBV27, with unresolved D. Germline-derived CDR1 and CDR2 are MNHEY and SMNVEV (reference sequence). This CDR3 region has 14 residues. The ends were cut back, 5 bases at V and 2 bases at J, with 10 bases in the middle. This CDR3 reads CASSKLDGNQPQHF. CDR3 nucleotide sequence: TGTGCCAGCAGTAAGCTGGACGGCAATCAGCCCCAGCATTTT.

The gene calls are TRBV5-4 and TRBJ1-2, with D tentatively TRBD1 (6 bases). The CDR3 has 15 amino acids. V was pared by 4 bases and J by 3 bases, with 16 bases between. Germline V gene sequence: CDR1 SGHNT, CDR2 YYREEE (reference sequence). CDR3 sequence: CASSRPLGGDYGYTF. CDR3 sequence (DNA): TGTGCCAGCAGCCGTCCTCTAGGGGGTGACTATGGCTACACCTTC.

V and J are TRBV18 and TRBJ1-1, with D hard to call. Trimming removed 3 bases from V and 0 bases from J, with 5 bases in between. The germline V gene encodes CDR1 KGHSH and CDR2 LQKENI. The CDR3 is made up of 13 amino acids. The CDR3 sequence: CASSPDLNTEAFF. The CDR3 DNA follows: TGTGCCAGCTCACCGGACTTGAACACTGAAGCTTTCTTT.

The CDR3 reads CASSLDSEQYF. CDR3 in DNA: TGTGCCAGCAGCTTAGATAGCGAGCAGTACTTC. The chain has TRBV11-2 and TRBJ2-7, with D unresolved. Trimming took off 0 bases at V and 6 bases at J, with 3 bases between the two ends. Germline values: CDR1 SGHAT, CDR2 FQNNGV. CDR3 length: 11 residues.

The rearrangement links TRBV5-1 to TRBJ2-3; maybe TRBD2 (5 bases). The CDR3 length is 16 residues. The ends were cut back, 3 bases at V and 0 bases at J, with 14 bases in the middle. From germline, CDR1 is SGHRS and CDR2 YFSETQ. DNA for the CDR3: TGCGCCAGCAGCTCCCTCGGTAGGGAGAGCACAGATACGCAGTATTTT. Encoded protein: CASSSLGRESTDTQYF.

The genes are TRBV28 and TRBJ1-2; 7 nucleotides match TRBD1. The germline gives CDR1 MDHEN, CDR2 SYDVKM. The CDR3 covers 14 residues. V gave up 5 bases and J gave up 6 bases; unmatched junction bases: 9. CDR3 region: CASSRQGRLDGYTF. The CDR3 bases are TGTGCCAGCAGTCGACAGGGTAGGTTGGATGGCTACACCTTC.

The chain recombines TRBV15 with TRBJ2-7; 7 bases are shared with TRBD1. From germline, CDR1 is LNHNV and CDR2 YYDKDF (reference sequence). The CDR3 is 17 amino acids. V shed 0 bases, J shed 0 bases, and the junction held 8 bases outside the gene matches. The CDR3 spells CATSRDRGQGVSYEQYF. CDR3 nucleotide sequence: TGTGCCACCAGCAGAGATCGGGGTCAGGGGGTCTCCTACGAGCAGTACTTC. Combining the CDR3 with reference TRBV15 and TRBJ2-7 gives the whole variable domain DAMVIQNPRYQVTQFGKPVTLSCSQTLNHNVMYWYQQKSSQAPKLLFHYYDKDFNNEADTPDNFQSRRPNTSFCFLDIRSPGLGDTAMYLCATSRDRGQGVSYEQYFGPGTRLTVT.

This chain joins TRBV7-6 and TRBJ1-6, with TRBD1 identical over 8 bases. CDR1 is SGHVS, CDR2 FNYEAQ, per germline. V trimming: 5 bases; J trimming: 7 bases; junction bases outside the gene matches: 7. The CDR3 contains 15 residues. The CDR3 region is CASSTGQGGNSPLHF. The DNA for the CDR3 is TGTGCCAGCAGCACAGGACAGGGTGGGAATTCACCCCTCCACTTT.